Following are 20 T cell receptor beta chains from one sample sequenced in a study of PD-L1 blockade in urothelial cancer. The method was immunoSEQ multiplex PCR; TCRdb's version includes in-frame clones alone and lacks a portion of them. The data hold approximately 65,000 clones, with less than 90% observed a single time. The sequenced sample was PBMCs, obtained around atezolizumab (anti-PD-L1) treatment. The receptor source for this set is a man aged 55 to 69 with urothelial cancer.

The chain has TRBV4-3 and TRBJ2-1; TRBD1 matches at 10 bases. The CDR3 loop spans 17 amino acids. Germline assignment: CDR1 LGHNA and CDR2 YSLEER. Trimming took 4 bases from V and 7 from J; bases not matched to a gene: 13. The CDR3 DNA reads as TGCGCCAGCAGCCCCTACAGAGGGACAGGGGAGGGGAATGAGCAGTTCTTC. Its protein product is CASSPYRGTGEGNEQFF.

This clone has a single count. The gene calls are TRBV28 and TRBJ1-1, with D possibly matching TRBD1 (6 bases). Trimming took off 2 bases at V and 7 bases at J, with 8 bases between the two ends. The CDR3 contains 12 residues. Germline CDR1 reads MDHEN; CDR2 reads SYDVKM. The CDR3 DNA follows: TGTGCCAGCAGTTTACTACAGGGTGAAGCTTTCTTT. Its protein product is CASSLLQGEAFF.

Of note for this clone: A junction end diverges from the germline sequence, so it may reflect a read error. This chain's CDR3 is CGAGGAYEQYF. In DNA, the CDR3 is TGTGGGGCCGGGGGGGCCTACGAGCAGTACTTC. The V call is TRBV29-1, the J call TRBJ2-7; TRBD2 matches 8 bases. The length of the CDR3 is 11 residues. Germline V CDR1 and CDR2: SQVTM, ANQGSEA.

J is TRBJ2-5 and V is TRBV19, with D perhaps TRBD1 (6 bases). The V end lost 8 bases, the J end lost 4 bases, and 14 bases lay between the germline ends. CDR1 and CDR2 from the germline V gene are LNHDA and SQIVND (reference sequence). The CDR3 sequence is 13 residues long. Here the CDR3 reads CASGTGKGETQYF. CDR3 DNA sequence: TGTGCCAGTGGAACAGGGAAGGGAGAGACCCAGTACTTC.

This clone came up once. The CDR3 DNA sequence: TGCGCCAGCAGTCCCGCCCCAGGGGGGCAGCCCCAGCATTTT. This encodes CASSPAPGGQPQHF. The V and J genes are TRBV10-2 and TRBJ1-5; 7 nucleotides line up with TRBD1. Germline CDR1 WSHSY, CDR2 SAAADI. The CDR3 runs to 14 residues. Trimming cost V 5 bases and J 7 bases; bases outside gene matches: 8.

This clone has just one count. The genes are TRBV29-1 and TRBJ2-5; 7 bases are a match to TRBD2. The CDR3 extends over 13 amino acids. V shed 6 bases, J shed 3 bases, and the junction held 7 bases outside the gene matches. Germline V CDR1 and CDR2: SQVTM, ANQGSEA. CDR3 in amino acids: CSVDGTIKETQYF. The CDR3 DNA is TGCAGCGTGGACGGGACTATAAAAGAGACCCAGTACTTC.

The chain links TRBV19 to TRBJ1-1; D perhaps matches TRBD1 (6 bases). Deletions cut 4 bases from V and 8 bases from J, with 14 bases between. The CDR3 length is 13 residues. Germline V gene lookup returns CDR1 LNHDA and CDR2 SQIVND (reference sequence). The CDR3 spells CASSTNREMEAFF. In DNA form, the CDR3 reads TGTGCCAGTAGTACGAACAGGGAAATGGAAGCTTTCTTT. The full variable domain, its missing parts supplied by reference TRBV19 and TRBJ1-1, is DGGITQSPKYLFRKEGQNVTLSCEQNLNHDAMYWYRQDPGQGLRLIYYSQIVNDFQKGDIAEGYSVSREKKESFPLTVTSAQKNPTAFYLCASSTNREMEAFFGQGTRLTVV.

This clone was seen just once. This CDR3 reads CASTPIGGNQPQHF. CDR3 DNA sequence: TGTGCCAGCACCCCTATCGGGGGCAATCAGCCCCAGCATTTT. J is TRBJ1-5 and V is TRBV27; the D is unclear. V was clipped by 7 bases and J by 2 bases, with 12 bases between them. Germline V gene data show CDR1 as MNHEY and CDR2 as SMNVEV (reference sequence). The CDR3 totals 14 residues.

The V and J genes are TRBV29-1 and TRBJ2-2; TRBD2 might be the D (7 bases). The CDR3 length is 12 residues. V lost 4 bases and J 7 bases, leaving 10 bases between the germline ends. The germline CDR1 and CDR2 sequences are SQVTM and ANQGSEA. This CDR3 reads CSVGRGGGELFF. For the CDR3, the DNA is TGCAGCGTTGGAAGGGGGGGCGGGGAGCTGTTTTTT.

The chain joins TRBV2 to TRBJ2-3, with a possible D match to TRBD1 (6 bases). Germline CDR1 reads SNHLY; CDR2 reads FYNNEI. This CDR3 is built from 14 residues. With 2 bases removed from V and 5 bases from J, the gap between germline ends came to 11 bases. The CDR3 loop is CASSEYREQDTQYF. CDR3 coding DNA: TGTGCCAGCAGTGAATACAGGGAGCAAGATACGCAGTATTTT.

The genes are TRBV2 and TRBJ2-1, with a tentative D call TRBD1 (5 bases). V gave up 4 bases and J gave up 3 bases, with 13 bases separating them. Per the germline V gene, CDR1 is SNHLY and CDR2 is FYNNEI. This CDR3 region has 15 residues. For the CDR3, the DNA is TGTGCCAGCAGTGCCCCCGGACAAAGCTACAATGAGCAGTTCTTC. Translation: CASSAPGQSYNEQFF.

V is TRBV7-3 and J is TRBJ1-2; 7 nucleotides agree with TRBD1. Germline trimming cut 5 bases from V and 2 bases from J; bases unmatched to any gene: 8. The germline V gene encodes CDR1 SGHTA and CDR2 FQGTGA. This CDR3 is 15 amino acids long. The CDR3 bases are TGTGCCAGCAGCCGGTACCTGACAGGGAACTATGGCTACACCTTC. Protein: CASSRYLTGNYGYTF.

The rearrangement uses TRBV5-1 and TRBJ2-7, with 12 bases that match TRBD1. The trim removed 2 bases at V and 7 bases at J, leaving 7 bases unmatched. CDR1 is SGHRS and CDR2 is YFSETQ in the germline V gene. The CDR3 is 15 residues long. The CDR3 protein is CASSLIGTGGVEQYF. The DNA for the CDR3 is TGCGCCAGCAGCTTAATTGGGACAGGGGGCGTGGAGCAGTACTTC.

This clone has just a few counts. The sample carries other DNA sequences with the same CDR3. The chain combines TRBV9 with TRBJ2-2; D uncertain. Trimming removed 0 bases from V and 6 bases from J, with 6 bases in between. CDR1 is SGDLS and CDR2 is YYNGEE in the germline V gene. The CDR3 consists of 13 residues. The CDR3 DNA follows: TGTGCCAGCAGCGTAGAAGGAGCCGGGGAGCTGTTTTTT. This sequence encodes CASSVEGAGELFF.

The V call is TRBV9, the J call TRBJ2-7; perhaps TRBD1 as D (6 bases). Trimming shortened V by 4 bases and J by 2 bases, and 16 bases separated the two germline ends. Germline lookup yields CDR1 SGDLS and CDR2 YYNGEE. This CDR3 is built from 15 residues. The CDR3 sequence is CASSLEIQGPYEQYF. CDR3 sequence (DNA): TGTGCCAGCAGCCTGGAAATACAGGGCCCCTACGAGCAGTACTTC.

This sequence joins TRBV10-3 and TRBJ1-2; unclear D gene. V was pared by 5 bases and J by 1 base, with 11 bases between. The germline V gene encodes CDR1 ENHRY and CDR2 SYGVKD. The CDR3 loop spans 14 amino acids. The CDR3 DNA is TGTGCCATCAGTAGTTCTGTCGGTAACTATGGCTACACCTTC. Translation gives CAISSSVGNYGYTF.

The chain uses TRBV9 and TRBJ2-1; the D gene is possibly TRBD1 (6 bases). The length of the CDR3 is 13 residues. From germline, CDR1 is SGDLS and CDR2 YYNGEE. Trimming left V 0 bases short and J 10 bases short, with 11 bases between. CDR3 DNA: TGTGCCAGCAGCGTAGGGACAGCGGTCGAGCAGTTCTTC. Translating it yields CASSVGTAVEQFF.

The rearrangement uses TRBV5-4 and TRBJ1-1; D gene unclear. The CDR3 sequence is 14 residues long. From germline, CDR1 is SGHNT and CDR2 YYREEE (reference sequence). With 6 bases removed from V and 4 bases from J, the gap between germline ends came to 16 bases. This CDR3 is CASIKEGGGTEAFF. The CDR3 bases are TGTGCCAGCATCAAGGAGGGCGGTGGCACTGAAGCTTTCTTT.

The V gene is TRBV6-5, the J gene TRBJ2-7; TRBD2 agrees at 10 bases. V was clipped by 2 bases and J by 7 bases; unmatched bases: 8. Germline CDR1 MNHEY, CDR2 SVGAGI. There are 15 residues in the CDR3. The CDR3 bases are TGTGCCAGCAGTTACAGCGGGAGGGCCTCCCTAGAGCAGTACTTC. Its translation is CASSYSGRASLEQYF.

V and J are TRBV19 and TRBJ1-5, with D possibly TRBD1 on 6 matching bases. The CDR3 contains 19 residues. The V end was cut by 0 bases, the J end by 2 bases, with 20 bases between. Germline V gene lookup returns CDR1 LNHDA and CDR2 SQIVND (reference sequence). The DNA of the CDR3 is TGTGCCAGTAGTATAGATCTCCAGGGGTTGGGTGGGGGCAATCAGCCCCAGCATTTT. This translates into CASSIDLQGLGGGNQPQHF.